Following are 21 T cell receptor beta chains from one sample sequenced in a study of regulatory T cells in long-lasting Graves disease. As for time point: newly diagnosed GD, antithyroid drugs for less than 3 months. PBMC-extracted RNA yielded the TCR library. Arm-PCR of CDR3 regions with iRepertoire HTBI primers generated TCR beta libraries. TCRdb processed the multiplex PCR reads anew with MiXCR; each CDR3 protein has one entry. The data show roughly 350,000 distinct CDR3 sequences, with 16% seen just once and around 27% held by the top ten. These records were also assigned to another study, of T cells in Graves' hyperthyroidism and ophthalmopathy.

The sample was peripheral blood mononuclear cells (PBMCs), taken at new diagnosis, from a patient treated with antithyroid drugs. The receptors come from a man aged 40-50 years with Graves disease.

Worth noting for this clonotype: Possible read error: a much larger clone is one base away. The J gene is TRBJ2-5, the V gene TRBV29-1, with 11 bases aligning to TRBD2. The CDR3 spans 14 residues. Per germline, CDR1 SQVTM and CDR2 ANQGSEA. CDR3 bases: TGCAGCACACCGGGACTAGCGGTCCAAGAGACCCGGTACTTC. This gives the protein CSTPGLAVQETRYF.

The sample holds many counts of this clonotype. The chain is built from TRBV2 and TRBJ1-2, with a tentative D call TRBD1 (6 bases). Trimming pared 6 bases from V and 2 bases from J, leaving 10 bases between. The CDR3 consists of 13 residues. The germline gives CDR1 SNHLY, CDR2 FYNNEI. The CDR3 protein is CASSRDNNYGYTF. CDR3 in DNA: TGTGCCAGCAGCCGGGACAACAACTATGGCTACACCTTC.

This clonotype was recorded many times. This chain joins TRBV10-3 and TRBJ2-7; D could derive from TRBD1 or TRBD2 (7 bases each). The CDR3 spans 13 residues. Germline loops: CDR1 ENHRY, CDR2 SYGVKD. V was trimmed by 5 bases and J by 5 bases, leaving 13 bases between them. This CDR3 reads CAISWEGAHEQYF. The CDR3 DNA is TGTGCCATCAGTTGGGAGGGGGCGCACGAGCAGTACTTC.

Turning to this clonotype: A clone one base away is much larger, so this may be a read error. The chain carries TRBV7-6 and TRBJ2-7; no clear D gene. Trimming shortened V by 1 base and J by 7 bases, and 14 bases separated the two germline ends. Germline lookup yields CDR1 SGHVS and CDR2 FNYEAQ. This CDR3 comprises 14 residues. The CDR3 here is CASSLVREGNEQYF. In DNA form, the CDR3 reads TGTGCCAGCAGCTTAGTTCGAGAAGGCAATGAGCAGTACTTC.

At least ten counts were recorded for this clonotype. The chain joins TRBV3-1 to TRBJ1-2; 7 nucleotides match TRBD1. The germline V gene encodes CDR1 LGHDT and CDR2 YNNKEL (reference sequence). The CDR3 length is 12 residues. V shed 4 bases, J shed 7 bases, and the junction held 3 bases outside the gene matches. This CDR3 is CASSLRQGGYTF. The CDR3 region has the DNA TGTGCCAGCAGCCTACGACAGGGTGGCTACACCTTC. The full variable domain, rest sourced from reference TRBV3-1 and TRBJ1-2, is DTAVSQTPKYLVTQMGNDKSIKCEQNLGHDTMYWYKQDSKKFLKIMFSYNNKELIINETVPNRFSPKSPDKAHLNLHINSLELGDSAVYFCASSLRQGGYTFGSGTRLTVV.

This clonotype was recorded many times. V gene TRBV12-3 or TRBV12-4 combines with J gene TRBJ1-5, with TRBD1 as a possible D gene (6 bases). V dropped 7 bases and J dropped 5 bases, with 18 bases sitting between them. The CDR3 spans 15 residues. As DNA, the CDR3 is TGTGCCAGCAAACGGGGGGGGGGCCTCCATCAGCCCCAGCATTTT. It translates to CASKRGGGLHQPQHF.

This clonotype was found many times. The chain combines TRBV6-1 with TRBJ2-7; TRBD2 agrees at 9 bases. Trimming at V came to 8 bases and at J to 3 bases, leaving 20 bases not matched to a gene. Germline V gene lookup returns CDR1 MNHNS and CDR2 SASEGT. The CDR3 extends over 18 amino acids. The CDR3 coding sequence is TGTGCCAGCGCCAATGGACCAGCGGGGGGCCATCTCGTCTACGAGCAGTACTTC. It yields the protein CASANGPAGGHLVYEQYF.

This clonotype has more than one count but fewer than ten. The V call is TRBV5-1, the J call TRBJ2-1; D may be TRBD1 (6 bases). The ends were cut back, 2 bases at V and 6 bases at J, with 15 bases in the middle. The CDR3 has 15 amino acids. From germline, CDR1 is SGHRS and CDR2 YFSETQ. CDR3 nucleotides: TGCGCCAGCAGCTTACAGGGTATATCCATCAATGAGCAGTTCTTC. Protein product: CASSLQGISINEQFF.

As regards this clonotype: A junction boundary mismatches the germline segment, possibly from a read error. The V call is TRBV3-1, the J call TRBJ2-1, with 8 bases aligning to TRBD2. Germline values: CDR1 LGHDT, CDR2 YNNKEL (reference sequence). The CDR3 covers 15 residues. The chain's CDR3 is CASSRMAGGYNEKFF. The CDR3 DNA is TGTGCCAGCAGCCGCATGGCGGGAGGTTACAATGAGAAGTTCTTC.

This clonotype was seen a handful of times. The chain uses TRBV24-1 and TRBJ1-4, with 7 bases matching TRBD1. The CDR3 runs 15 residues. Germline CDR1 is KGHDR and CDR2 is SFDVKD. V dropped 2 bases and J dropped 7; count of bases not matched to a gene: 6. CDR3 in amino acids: CATSDSRQGTEKLFF. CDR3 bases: TGTGCCACCAGTGATTCAAGACAGGGTACTGAAAAACTGTTTTTT.

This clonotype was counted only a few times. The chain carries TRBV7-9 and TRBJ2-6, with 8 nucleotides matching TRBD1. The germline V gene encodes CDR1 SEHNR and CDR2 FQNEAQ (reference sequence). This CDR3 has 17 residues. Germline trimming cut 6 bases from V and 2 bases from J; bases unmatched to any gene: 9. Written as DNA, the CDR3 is TGTGCCAGCAGTTGGCCTCGGACAGGGCCTGGGGCCAACGTCCTGACTTTC. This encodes CASSWPRTGPGANVLTF.

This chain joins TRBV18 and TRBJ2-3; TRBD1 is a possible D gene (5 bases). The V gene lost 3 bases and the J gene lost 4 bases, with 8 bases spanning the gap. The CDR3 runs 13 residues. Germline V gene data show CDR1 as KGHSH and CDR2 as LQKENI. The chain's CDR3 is CASSPDNADTQYF. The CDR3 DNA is TGTGCCAGCTCACCGGACAACGCAGATACGCAGTATTTT.

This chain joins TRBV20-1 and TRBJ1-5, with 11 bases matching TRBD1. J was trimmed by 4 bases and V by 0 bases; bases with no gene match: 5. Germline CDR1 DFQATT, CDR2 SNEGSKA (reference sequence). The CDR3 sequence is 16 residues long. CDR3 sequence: CSARDPGTGGNQPQHF. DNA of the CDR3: TGCAGTGCTAGAGATCCAGGGACAGGGGGAAATCAGCCCCAGCATTTT.

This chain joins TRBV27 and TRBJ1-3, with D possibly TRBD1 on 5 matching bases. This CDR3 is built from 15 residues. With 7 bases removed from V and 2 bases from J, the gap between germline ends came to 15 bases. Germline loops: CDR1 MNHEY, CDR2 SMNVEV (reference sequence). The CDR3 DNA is TGTGCCAGCAAGGCCGGGGCAGAAACTGGAAACACCATATATTTT. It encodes CASKAGAETGNTIYF.

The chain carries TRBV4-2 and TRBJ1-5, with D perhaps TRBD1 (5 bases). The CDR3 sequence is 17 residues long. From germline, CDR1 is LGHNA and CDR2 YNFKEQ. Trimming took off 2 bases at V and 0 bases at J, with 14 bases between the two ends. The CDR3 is CASSQKMGDYSNQPQHF. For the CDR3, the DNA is TGTGCCAGCAGCCAAAAAATGGGGGATTATAGCAATCAGCCCCAGCATTTT.

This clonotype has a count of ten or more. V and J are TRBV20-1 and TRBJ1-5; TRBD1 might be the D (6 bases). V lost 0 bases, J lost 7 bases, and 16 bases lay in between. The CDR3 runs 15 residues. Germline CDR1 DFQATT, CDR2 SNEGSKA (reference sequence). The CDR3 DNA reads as TGCAGTGCTAGAGATCTGTACAGGGTCGAACAGCCCCAGCATTTT. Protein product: CSARDLYRVEQPQHF.

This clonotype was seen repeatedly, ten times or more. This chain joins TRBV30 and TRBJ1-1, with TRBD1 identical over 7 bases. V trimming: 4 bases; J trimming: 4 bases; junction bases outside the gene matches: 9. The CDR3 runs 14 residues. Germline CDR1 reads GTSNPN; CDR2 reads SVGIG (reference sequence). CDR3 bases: TGTGCCTGGACAACACCACAGGGGTCCACTGAAGCTTTCTTT. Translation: CAWTTPQGSTEAFF.

CDR3 loop: CASSLGPDEQFF. Here the CDR3 DNA reads TGCGCCAGCAGCTTGGGCCCTGACGAGCAGTTCTTC. The chain couples TRBV5-1 to TRBJ2-1; D is ambiguous. The CDR3 is 12 amino acids. CDR1 is SGHRS and CDR2 is YFSETQ in the germline V gene. With 0 bases removed from V and 10 bases from J, the gap between germline ends came to 8 bases.

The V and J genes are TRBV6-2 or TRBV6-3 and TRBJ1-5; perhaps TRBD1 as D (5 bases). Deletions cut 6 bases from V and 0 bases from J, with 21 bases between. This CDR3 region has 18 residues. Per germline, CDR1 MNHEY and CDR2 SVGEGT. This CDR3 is CASRGRNRSLYSNQPQHF. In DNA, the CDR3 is TGTGCCAGCAGAGGTAGGAACAGGAGCCTATATAGCAATCAGCCCCAGCATTTT.

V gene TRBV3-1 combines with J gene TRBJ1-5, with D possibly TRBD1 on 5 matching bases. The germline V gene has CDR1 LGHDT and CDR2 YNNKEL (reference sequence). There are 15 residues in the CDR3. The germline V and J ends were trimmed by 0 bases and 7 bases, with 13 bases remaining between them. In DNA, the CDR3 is TGTGCCAGCAGCCAAGATTGGGGGATTGGACAGCCCCAGCATTTT. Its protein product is CASSQDWGIGQPQHF.

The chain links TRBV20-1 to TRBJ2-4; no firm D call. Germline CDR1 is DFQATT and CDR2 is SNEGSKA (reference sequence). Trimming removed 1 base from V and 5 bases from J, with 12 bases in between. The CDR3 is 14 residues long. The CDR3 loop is CSARGAANQNIQYF. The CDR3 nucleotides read TGCAGTGCTAGAGGGGCCGCGAACCAAAACATTCAGTACTTC.